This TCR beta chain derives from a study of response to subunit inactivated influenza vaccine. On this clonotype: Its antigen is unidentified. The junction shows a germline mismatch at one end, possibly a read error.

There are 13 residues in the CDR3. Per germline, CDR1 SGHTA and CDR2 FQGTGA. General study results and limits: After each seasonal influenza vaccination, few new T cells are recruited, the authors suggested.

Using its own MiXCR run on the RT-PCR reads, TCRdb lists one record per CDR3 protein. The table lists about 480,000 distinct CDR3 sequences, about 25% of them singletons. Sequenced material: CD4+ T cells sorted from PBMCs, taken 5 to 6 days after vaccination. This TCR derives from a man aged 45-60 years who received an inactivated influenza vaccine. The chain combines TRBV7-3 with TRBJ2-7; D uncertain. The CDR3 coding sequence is TGTGCCAGCAGCTTAGGTCCCCCAACCGAGGAGTACTTC. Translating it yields CASSLGPPTEEYF.